One sample yielded the 29 T cell receptor beta chains listed below, sequenced in a study of cytomegalovirus exposure and HLA in healthy donors (dated by TCRdb to between 2016 and 2019). Library method: the immunoSEQ multiplex PCR assay. For the multiplex PCR, a mixture combining 60 forward primers for TCR Vbeta segments and 13 reverse primers for TCR Jbeta segments was used. TCRdb stores this immuneACCESS table with in-frame sequences only. Part of the clones is absent; in the studies checked, under half of the shortfall reflects unresolved V genes, and no reason is known for the rest. The sample contains 200,000 or so clones, 60% to 80% of them found a single time. Clones ranked in the top ten supply approximately 3.8% of the sample. The sample consisted of PBMCs. Receptors originate from a male donor in good health and CMV-seronegative.

V and J are TRBV11-2 and TRBJ2-4; 7 bases map to TRBD2. J lost 1 base, V lost 4 bases, and 13 bases had no gene match. The CDR3 loop spans 18 amino acids. CDR1 is SGHAT and CDR2 is FQNNGV in the germline V gene. The CDR3 bases are TGTGCCAGCAGCTATGGGGAGGGCCGGAGTGACGCCAAAAACATTCAGTACTTC. This encodes CASSYGEGRSDAKNIQYF. Drawing the rest from reference TRBV11-2 and TRBJ2-4, the complete variable domain is EAGVAQSPRYKIIEKRQSVAFWCNPISGHATLYWYQQILGQGPKLLIQFQNNGVVDDSQLPKDRFSAERLKGVDSTLKIQPAKLEDSAVYLCASSYGEGRSDAKNIQYFGAGTRLSVL.

This clone was seen repeatedly, ten times or more. The chain couples TRBV5-4 to TRBJ2-3; 8 bases line up with TRBD2. With V trimmed by 4 bases and J by 0 bases, 1 base remained unmatched. The CDR3 loop spans 14 amino acids. In germline, CDR1 is SGHNT, CDR2 YYREEE (reference sequence). CDR3 sequence (DNA): TGTGCCAGCAGCCCTAGCGGGAGCACAGATACGCAGTATTTT. This encodes CASSPSGSTDTQYF.

Points on this clone: A read error may account for a junction end that differs from germline. This chain uses TRBV5-4 with TRBJ2-3; possibly TRBD2 for D (5 bases). There are 17 residues in the CDR3. Germline lookup yields CDR1 SGHNT and CDR2 YYREEE (reference sequence). CDR3: CASSLNAGSEVTDMQYF. DNA for the CDR3: TGTGCCAGCAGCTTGAACGCTGGTAGCGAGGTCACAGATATGCAGTATTTT.

This chain joins TRBV7-9 and TRBJ2-7, with D perhaps matching TRBD2 (5 bases). Trimming cost V 5 bases and J 5 bases, with 25 bases left between them. The CDR3 spans 17 residues. Germline V gene lookup returns CDR1 SEHNR and CDR2 FQNEAQ (reference sequence). Here the CDR3 reads CASSPRTEVRAWHEQYF. CDR3 DNA sequence: TGTGCCAGCAGCCCGCGGACTGAAGTACGGGCCTGGCACGAGCAGTACTTC.

This chain links TRBV6-1 with TRBJ1-5, with unresolved D. CDR1 is MNHNS, CDR2 SASEGT, per germline. Trimming cost V 2 bases and J 0 bases, with 5 bases left between them. CDR3 length: 14 residues. The CDR3 sequence: CASSEIGSNQPQHF. CDR3 nucleotides: TGTGCCAGCAGTGAAATCGGTAGCAATCAGCCCCAGCATTTT.

This clone was observed a single time. The chain carries TRBV19 and TRBJ2-1; 7 bases line up with TRBD2. Germline CDR1 reads LNHDA; CDR2 reads SQIVND (reference sequence). Trimming took 3 bases from V and 7 from J; bases not matched to a gene: 3. The CDR3 totals 13 residues. CDR3 DNA: TGTGCCAGTAGTATTGATAGCGGGAATGAGCAGTTCTTC. This codes for CASSIDSGNEQFF.

The V gene is TRBV18, the J gene TRBJ2-1; D gene unclear. In germline, CDR1 is KGHSH, CDR2 LQKENI. Trimming left V 2 bases short and J 5 bases short, with 13 bases between. The CDR3 loop spans 15 amino acids. The CDR3 nucleotides are TGTGCCAGCTCACCAAAGTTACTGGTGGACAATGAGCAGTTCTTC. It codes for CASSPKLLVDNEQFF.

This clone has only a few counts. The V and J genes are TRBV2 and TRBJ1-4; 11 bases are a match to TRBD1. The germline gives CDR1 SNHLY, CDR2 FYNNEI. V trimming: 7 bases; J trimming: 3 bases; junction bases outside the gene matches: 7. CDR3 length: 16 amino acids. The CDR3 is CASTWDRGSANEKLFF. In nucleotides, the CDR3 is TGTGCCAGCACGTGGGACAGGGGGTCGGCTAATGAAAAACTGTTTTTT. The variable domain in full, completed from reference TRBV2 and TRBJ1-4, reads EPEVTQTPSHQVTQMGQEVILRCVPISNHLYFYWYRQILGQKVEFLVSFYNNEISEKSEIFDDQFSVERPDGSNFTLKIRSTKLEDSAMYFCASTWDRGSANEKLFFGSGTQLSVL.

This clone appeared a single time. The chain carries TRBV5-5 and TRBJ1-2, with D perhaps TRBD1 (6 bases). The CDR3 is made up of 17 amino acids. In germline, CDR1 is SGHKS, CDR2 YYEKEE (reference sequence). Trimming removed 4 bases from V and 8 bases from J, with 27 bases in between. CDR3 sequence: CASSRLLYREGLEGYTF. The DNA of the CDR3 is TGTGCCAGCAGCCGTCTCCTTTACAGGGAAGGTCTGGAAGGCTACACCTTC.

The chain is built from TRBV5-1 and TRBJ1-1; possibly TRBD1 for D (5 bases). The V end lost 6 bases, the J end lost 5 bases, and 17 bases lay between the germline ends. The CDR3 is 14 amino acids. CDR1 is SGHRS and CDR2 is YFSETQ in the germline V gene. The DNA of the CDR3 is TGCGCCAGCACAACCGGGAACGGGGGAACTGAAGCTTTCTTT. Protein: CASTTGNGGTEAFF.

V is TRBV6-6 and J is TRBJ1-1; D remains unclear. Germline V gene data show CDR1 as MNHNY and CDR2 as SVGAGI (reference sequence). V lost 6 bases to trimming and J lost 3 bases, with 8 bases between them. The CDR3 spans 12 residues. CDR3 sequence (DNA): TGTGCCAGCAGCCTGGCCGACACTGAAGCTTTCTTT. Translating gives CASSLADTEAFF.

The V call is TRBV18, the J call TRBJ1-2; tentatively, D is TRBD1 (6 bases). CDR3 size: 14 residues. Trimming cost V 4 bases and J 7 bases, with 16 bases left between them. Germline CDR1 is KGHSH and CDR2 is LQKENI. CDR3 DNA sequence: TGTGCCAGCTCACTACAGGGAGCTGAGCGTGGCTACACCTTC. Translating it yields CASSLQGAERGYTF.

This rearrangement joins TRBV11-1 to TRBJ2-3; 8 positions match TRBD2. The CDR3 runs 15 residues. Germline CDR1 is SGHAT and CDR2 is FQDESV (reference sequence). V lost 2 bases to trimming and J lost 5 bases; unmatched junction nucleotides: 6. The CDR3 here is CASSLTSGRGDTQYF. In DNA form, the CDR3 reads TGTGCCAGCAGCTTAACAAGCGGGAGAGGAGATACGCAGTATTTT.

The rearrangement joins TRBV19 to TRBJ2-2, with D maybe TRBD2 (7 bases). The CDR3 covers 17 residues. V was pared by 6 bases and J by 2 bases, with 19 bases between. The germline V gene has CDR1 LNHDA and CDR2 SQIVND (reference sequence). The CDR3 bases are TGTGCCAGTAGCTACCCTAGCGGCAGGGGTAACACCGGGGAGCTGTTTTTT. Its protein is CASSYPSGRGNTGELFF.

This chain joins TRBV30 and TRBJ1-2; the D is unclear. Trimming took off 2 bases at V and 7 bases at J, with 11 bases between the two ends. The CDR3 has 12 amino acids. CDR1 is GTSNPN, CDR2 SVGIG, per germline (reference sequence). The CDR3 loop is CAWSKTIRGYTF. Here the CDR3 DNA reads TGTGCCTGGAGTAAGACAATTCGTGGCTACACCTTC.

This sequence joins TRBV21-1 and TRBJ1-4; TRBD1, as called in the table, went unchecked against the DNA. TRBV21-1 corresponds to a pseudogene. This CDR3 region has 15 residues. This CDR3 reads CASSKGRTGEEKLFF. The CDR3 DNA reads as TGTGCCAGCAGCAAAGGAAGGACAGGCGAGGAAAAACTGTTTTTT.

This clone has just a few counts. The genes are TRBV11-2 and TRBJ1-1; TRBD1 matches 9 bases. The CDR3 has 16 amino acids. The trim removed 6 bases at V and 0 bases at J, leaving 8 bases unmatched. The germline V gene has CDR1 SGHAT and CDR2 FQNNGV. The CDR3 here is CASRRTGAIMNTEAFF. For the CDR3, the DNA is TGTGCCAGCAGGAGGACAGGGGCGATCATGAACACTGAAGCTTTCTTT.

This clone showed up just once. V usage is TRBV9 and J usage is TRBJ1-6; D unclear. The CDR3 has 15 amino acids. The V end was cut by 0 bases, the J end by 6 bases, with 10 bases between. Germline V CDR1 and CDR2: SGDLS, YYNGEE. The CDR3 sequence: CASSVAGGFNSPLHF. CDR3 DNA sequence: TGTGCCAGCAGCGTAGCTGGAGGGTTTAATTCACCCCTCCACTTT.

This rearrangement joins TRBV11-2 to TRBJ2-7; 9 nucleotides agree with TRBD2. Germline loops: CDR1 SGHAT, CDR2 FQNNGV. The junction had 8 bases not matched to a gene; V was cut back by 8 bases and J by 3 bases. The CDR3 loop spans 14 amino acids. This CDR3 is CASSYAGGNYEQYF. CDR3 nucleotides: TGTGCCAGCTCCTATGCGGGAGGGAACTACGAGCAGTACTTC.

The chain joins TRBV19 to TRBJ1-4; D gene uncertain. Germline CDR1 reads LNHDA; CDR2 reads SQIVND (reference sequence). Trimming cost V 1 base and J 7 bases, with 13 bases left between them. This CDR3 contains 15 residues. The CDR3 spells CASSIGTVNREKLFF. The CDR3 nucleotides read TGTGCCAGTAGTATAGGTACAGTAAATCGTGAAAAACTGTTTTTT.

J is TRBJ2-1 and V is TRBV10-2; 10 nucleotides line up with TRBD2. Germline assignment: CDR1 WSHSY and CDR2 SAAADI. J lost 8 bases, V lost 5 bases, and 6 bases had no gene match. The CDR3 runs 14 residues. The CDR3 here is CASSLAGVHHEQFF. As DNA, the CDR3 is TGCGCCAGCAGTCTAGCGGGAGTTCACCATGAGCAGTTCTTC.

This clone has more than one count but fewer than ten. This chain joins TRBV2 and TRBJ1-2; D perhaps matches TRBD1 (6 bases). The ends were cut back, 6 bases at V and 7 bases at J, with 15 bases in the middle. Germline CDR1 is SNHLY and CDR2 is FYNNEI. The CDR3 has 13 residues. CDR3 in amino acids: CASSRGGGGGYTF. The CDR3, as DNA: TGTGCCAGCAGCCGAGGGGGGGGTGGTGGCTACACCTTC.

The genes are TRBV18 and TRBJ2-7, with 8 nucleotides matching TRBD1. Germline V CDR1 and CDR2: KGHSH, LQKENI. CDR3 length: 14 residues. Germline trimming cut 5 bases from V and 1 base from J; bases unmatched to any gene: 4. For the CDR3, the DNA is TGTGCCAGCTCATCCGGACAGGGATCCTACGAGCAGTACTTC. Protein: CASSSGQGSYEQYF.

The chain couples TRBV5-1 to TRBJ2-1, with 7 bases that match TRBD1. In germline, CDR1 is SGHRS, CDR2 YFSETQ. The V gene end was trimmed by 3 bases and the J gene end by 7 bases; junction bases not matched to a gene: 10. The CDR3 has 15 residues. For the CDR3, the DNA is TGCGCCAGCAGCTACTATTCAGGGGGAAAGAATGAGCAGTTCTTC. Translating it yields CASSYYSGGKNEQFF.

This clone was seen only a few times. The genes are TRBV7-2 and TRBJ1-1; weak D call: TRBD1 (6 bases). Germline CDR1 SGHTA, CDR2 FQGNSA. This CDR3 has 13 residues. The ends were cut back, 7 bases at V and 3 bases at J, with 12 bases in the middle. The DNA of the CDR3 is TGTGCCAGCAACCTACAGGGATACACTGAAGCTTTCTTT. It translates to CASNLQGYTEAFF.

With regard to this clone: The junction shows a germline mismatch at one end, possibly a read error. V and J are TRBV7-9 and TRBJ1-5; 11 positions agree with TRBD1. The CDR3 loop spans 15 amino acids. CDR1 is SEHNR, CDR2 FQNEAQ, per germline (reference sequence). CDR3 in amino acids: CSSSYGQGADQPQHF. Written as DNA, the CDR3 is TGTTCCAGCAGCTACGGACAGGGGGCGGATCAGCCCCAGCATTTT.

Only a few counts were recorded for this clone. The chain couples TRBV6-1 to TRBJ1-5, with a tentative D call TRBD1 (5 bases). V lost 3 bases and J lost 6, with 12 bases in between. In germline, CDR1 is MNHNS, CDR2 SASEGT. The CDR3 is 14 amino acids. In DNA, the CDR3 is TGTGCCAGCAGTGACACCCGGAGGGGTCAGCCCCAGCATTTT. Encoded protein: CASSDTRRGQPQHF.

This clone was picked up a small number of times. The V and J genes are TRBV5-4 and TRBJ2-1; 15 bases line up with TRBD2. V lost 4 bases to trimming and J lost 7 bases; unmatched junction nucleotides: 9. CDR1 is SGHNT and CDR2 is YYREEE in the germline V gene (reference sequence). CDR3 length equals 17 residues. The CDR3: CASSPTGTSGRRNEQFF. The CDR3 DNA reads TGTGCCAGCAGCCCGACCGGGACTAGCGGGAGGCGGAATGAGCAGTTCTTC.

The V call is TRBV6-1, the J call TRBJ2-7, with 9 bases fitting TRBD2. The J segment lost 5 bases and the V segment lost 7 bases, leaving 9 bases of the junction unmatched. Germline-derived CDR1 and CDR2 are MNHNS and SASEGT. CDR3 length equals 14 residues. The CDR3 bases are TGTGCCAGCACTATTAGCGGGAGCTTCAACGAGCAGTACTTC. This gives the protein CASTISGSFNEQYF.